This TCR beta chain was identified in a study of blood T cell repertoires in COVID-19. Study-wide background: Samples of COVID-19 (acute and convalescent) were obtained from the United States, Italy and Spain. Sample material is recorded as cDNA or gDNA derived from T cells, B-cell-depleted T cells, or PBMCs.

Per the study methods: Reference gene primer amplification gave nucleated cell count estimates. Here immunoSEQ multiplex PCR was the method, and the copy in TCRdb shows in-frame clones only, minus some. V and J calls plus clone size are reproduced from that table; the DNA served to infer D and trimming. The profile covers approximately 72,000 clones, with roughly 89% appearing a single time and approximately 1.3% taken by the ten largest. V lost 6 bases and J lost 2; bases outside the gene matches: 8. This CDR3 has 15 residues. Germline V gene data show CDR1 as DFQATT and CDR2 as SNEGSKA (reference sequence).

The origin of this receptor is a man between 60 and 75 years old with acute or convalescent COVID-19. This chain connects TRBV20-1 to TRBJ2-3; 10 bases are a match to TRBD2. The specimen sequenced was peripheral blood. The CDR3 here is CSASSSGGPTDTQYF. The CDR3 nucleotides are TGCAGTGCCAGTAGTAGCGGGGGGCCCACAGATACGCAGTATTTT.